This TCR beta chain was recovered during a study of tumor-infiltrating lymphocytes in primary liver carcinoma. As for the study in general: Productive TCRbeta read yields ran from roughly 3.6 to 7.1 million per sample and were similar between tissues. Regarding the study as a whole: Relative to blood, tumors carried a significantly larger fraction of the repertoire in their top 250 clones (p = 0.039). Tumor-adjacent and tumor-blood pairs showed less overlap than tumor region pairs.

Between roughly 20 and 32 mg of unsorted bulk tissue served as the source from which RNA and DNA were co-extracted. The authors made TCR beta cDNA from around 500 ng total RNA with a constant-region primer. What produced the TCR beta libraries was three nested multiplex PCR rounds using slightly modified ARM-PCR. TRBV1-TRBV30 forward and Cbeta reverse primers drove the first two roughly 10-cycle rounds. TCRdb used MiXCR to reprocess the multiplex PCR reads, holding one entry per CDR3 protein. This sample has about 22,000 distinct CDR3 sequences, with around 80% found just once. The germline V gene has CDR1 MNHEY and CDR2 SVGAGI. CDR3 length: 13 amino acids. As regards this clonotype: Its antigen is as yet unknown. The junction departs from the called germline gene at one end, perhaps through a read error.

The V call is TRBV6-5, the J call TRBJ2-5, with D maybe TRBD1 (5 bases). This clonotype was obtained from a woman between 25 and 40 years old with primary liver carcinoma and hepatitis B virus infection. Sequenced: liver tumor tissue from sampling region 2. Subset meaning: tumor region T2, inferior pole. The CDR3 DNA reads as TGTGCCAGCGGTACCGACATGGGGCTGACCCAGTACTTT. Encoded protein: CASGTDMGLTQYF.